This TCR beta chain was obtained from a study of T cell responses to AZD1222 COVID-19 vaccine. Findings and caveats of the study: With dominance at 160-218 and 743-854, vaccine-associated CD4 TCRs spanned spike. Donors in the cohort were predominantly white British and more often female, and clonal diversity was possibly underestimated. Only a handful of AZD1222 recipients were seropositive at baseline.

The assay was immunoSEQ multiplex PCR, and TCRdb's table has in-frame clones only and misses some. The sample includes around 110,000 clones, 80% to 90% of them seen just once. This clone showed up just once. What it binds is not known. Germline V gives CDR1 MNHNY, CDR2 SVGAGI (reference sequence). Trimming took 6 bases from V and 7 from J, leaving 19 bases between them. The CDR3 consists of 14 residues. The source material was peripheral blood, sampled on day 0 of MenACWY control vaccination. The chain is built from TRBV6-6 and TRBJ2-7; D perhaps matches TRBD2 (6 bases). This receptor was identified in an adult in good health. CDR3 loop: CASRGLVGGGEQYF. In DNA, the CDR3 is TGTGCCAGCAGGGGTTTGGTGGGAGGCGGGGAGCAGTACTTC.